This T cell receptor beta chain was obtained from a study of human T cells and chemical hapten exposure. As for the study in general: Weekly administration of diphenylcyclopropenone to the scalp of patients continued throughout the approximately 23-week study.

This clonotype was seen many times. Trimming removed 1 base at V and 7 bases at J, with 11 bases between. Germline assignment: CDR1 LGHDT and CDR2 YNNKEL (reference sequence). This CDR3 contains 14 residues. The time point denotes: patch test 1, 2 weeks after DPC sensitization. Treatment in this sample: therapeutic diphenylcyclopropenone sensitization with weekly scalp DPC. Unfractionated whole blood served as the source for total RNA extraction. The library attached unique molecular identifiers to individual cDNA molecules. One entry per CDR3 protein results from TCRdb running MiXCR on the RACE reads. The sample lists about 360,000 distinct CDR3 sequences, 4.8% seen once, with 2% to 2.5% in the top ten.

The chain links TRBV3-1 to TRBJ1-5, with D possibly TRBD1 on 5 matching bases. The sample consisted of whole blood, taken in connection with sensitization to the hapten diphenylcyclopropenone (DPC). The sequence came from a woman in her forties or fifties with alopecia areata. Some clones in this sample may be carry-over from other donors' samples. CDR3 protein: CASSQAGRGQPQHF. CDR3 sequence (DNA): TGTGCCAGCAGCCAAGCAGGGAGAGGGCAGCCCCAGCATTTT.